The clone carrying this T cell receptor (beta chain) was seen only a few times. The antigen is undetermined. V lost 7 bases and J lost 5; bases outside the gene matches: 8. Germline V gives CDR1 MDHEN, CDR2 SYDVKM. The CDR3 totals 14 residues. The data belong to a study of human T cells and chemical hapten exposure. Findings and caveats of the study: Those TCRs sitting above 1 in 1000 frequency stayed the same with DPC sensitization.

TCRdb reprocessed the RACE reads with MiXCR, giving one entry per CDR3 protein. This sample has about 360,000 distinct CDR3 sequences, with around 4.8% found just once. This sample's time point: patch test 1, 2 weeks after DPC sensitization. As to treatment: therapeutic diphenylcyclopropenone sensitization with weekly scalp DPC. The chain joins TRBV28 to TRBJ2-5; 9 bases map to TRBD2. The source was whole blood, collected in connection with sensitization to the hapten diphenylcyclopropenone (DPC). The clonotype originates from a woman aged 50 to 65 with alopecia areata. Some clones in this sample may be carry-over from other donors' samples. CDR3 amino acids: CASIHSGSGETQYF. DNA for the CDR3: TGTGCCAGCATTCATAGCGGGAGCGGGGAGACCCAGTACTTC.